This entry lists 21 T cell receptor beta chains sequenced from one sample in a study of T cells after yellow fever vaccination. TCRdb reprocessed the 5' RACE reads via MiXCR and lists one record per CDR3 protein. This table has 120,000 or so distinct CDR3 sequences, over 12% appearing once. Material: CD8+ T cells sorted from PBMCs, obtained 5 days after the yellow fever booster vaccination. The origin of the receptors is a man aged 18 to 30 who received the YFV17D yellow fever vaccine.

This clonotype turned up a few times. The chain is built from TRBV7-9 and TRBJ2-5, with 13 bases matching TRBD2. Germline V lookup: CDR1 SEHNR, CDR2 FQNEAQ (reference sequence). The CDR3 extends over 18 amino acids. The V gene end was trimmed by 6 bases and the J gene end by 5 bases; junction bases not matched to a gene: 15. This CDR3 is CASSPTSGGKRRTETQYF. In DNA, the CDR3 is TGTGCCAGCAGTCCGACTAGCGGGGGGAAACGAAGAACGGAGACCCAGTACTTC. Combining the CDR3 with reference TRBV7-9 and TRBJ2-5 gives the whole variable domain DTGVSQNPRHKITKRGQNVTFRCDPISEHNRLYWYRQTLGQGPEFLTYFQNEAQLEKSRLLSDRFSAERPKGSFSTLEIQRTEQGDSAMYLCASSPTSGGKRRTETQYFGPGTRLLVL.

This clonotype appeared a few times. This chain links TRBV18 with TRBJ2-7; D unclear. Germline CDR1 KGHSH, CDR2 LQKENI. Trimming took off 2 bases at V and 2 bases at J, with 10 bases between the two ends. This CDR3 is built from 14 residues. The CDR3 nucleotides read TGTGCCAGCTCACCAAACAAGAAACCCTACGAGCAGTACTTC. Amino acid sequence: CASSPNKKPYEQYF. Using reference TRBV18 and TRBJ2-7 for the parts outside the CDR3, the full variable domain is NAGVMQNPRHLVRRRGQEARLRCSPMKGHSHVYWYRQLPEEGLKFMVYLQKENIIDESGMPKERFSAEFPKEGPSILRIQQVVRGDSAAYFCASSPNKKPYEQYFGPGTRLTVT.

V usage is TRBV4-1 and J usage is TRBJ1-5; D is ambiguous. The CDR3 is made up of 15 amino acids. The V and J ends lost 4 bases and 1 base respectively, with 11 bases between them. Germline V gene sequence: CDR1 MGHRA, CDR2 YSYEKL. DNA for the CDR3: TGCGCCAGCAGCCTAGATAAGAAAAGCAATCAGCCCCAGCATTTT. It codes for CASSLDKKSNQPQHF.

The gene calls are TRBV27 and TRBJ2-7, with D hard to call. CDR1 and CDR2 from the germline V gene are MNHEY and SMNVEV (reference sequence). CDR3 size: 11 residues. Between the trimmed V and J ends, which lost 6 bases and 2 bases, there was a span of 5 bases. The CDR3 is CASSTPYEQYF. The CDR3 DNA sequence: TGTGCCAGCAGCACCCCCTACGAGCAGTACTTC.

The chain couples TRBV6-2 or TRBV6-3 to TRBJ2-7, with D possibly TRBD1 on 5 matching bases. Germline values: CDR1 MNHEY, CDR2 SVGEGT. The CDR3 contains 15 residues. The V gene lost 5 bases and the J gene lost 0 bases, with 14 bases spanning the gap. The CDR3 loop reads CASSADTRDSYEQYV. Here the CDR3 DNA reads TGTGCCAGCAGTGCGGACACCCGAGACTCCTACGAGCAGTACGTC.

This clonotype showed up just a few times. The DNA for the CDR3 is TGCGCCAGCAGCCAAGATTACAGGGTTACTAATGAAAAACTGTTTTTT. It specifies CASSQDYRVTNEKLFF. This rearrangement joins TRBV4-3 to TRBJ1-4; D may be TRBD1 (6 bases). Germline lookup yields CDR1 LGHNA and CDR2 YSLEER. The CDR3 totals 16 residues. V lost 0 bases, J lost 2 bases, and 10 bases lay in between.

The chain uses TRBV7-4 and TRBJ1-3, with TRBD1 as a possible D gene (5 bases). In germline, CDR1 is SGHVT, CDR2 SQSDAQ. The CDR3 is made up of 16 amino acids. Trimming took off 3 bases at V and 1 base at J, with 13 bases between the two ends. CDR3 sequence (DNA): TGTGCCAGCAGCTTCGGGGGAGCGCTTTCTGGAAACACCATATATTTT. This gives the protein CASSFGGALSGNTIYF.

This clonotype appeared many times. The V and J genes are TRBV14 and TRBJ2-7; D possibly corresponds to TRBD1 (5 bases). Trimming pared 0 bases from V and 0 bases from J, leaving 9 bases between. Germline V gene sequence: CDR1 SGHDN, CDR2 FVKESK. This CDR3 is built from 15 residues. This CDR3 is CASSQETASSYEQYF. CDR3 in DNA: TGTGCCAGCAGCCAAGAGACAGCGAGCTCCTACGAGCAGTACTTC.

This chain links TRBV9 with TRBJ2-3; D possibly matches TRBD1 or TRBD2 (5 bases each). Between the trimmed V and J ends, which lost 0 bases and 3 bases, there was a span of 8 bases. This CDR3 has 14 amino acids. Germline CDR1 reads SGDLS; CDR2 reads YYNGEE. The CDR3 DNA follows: TGTGCCAGCAGCGTAGTTGGGGGAACAGATACGCAGTATTTT. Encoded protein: CASSVVGGTDTQYF.

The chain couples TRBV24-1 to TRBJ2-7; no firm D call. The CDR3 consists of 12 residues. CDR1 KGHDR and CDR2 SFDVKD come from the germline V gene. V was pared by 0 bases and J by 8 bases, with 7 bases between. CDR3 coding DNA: TGTGCCACCAGTGATTTGCGTGGGAAGCAGTACTTC. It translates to CATSDLRGKQYF.

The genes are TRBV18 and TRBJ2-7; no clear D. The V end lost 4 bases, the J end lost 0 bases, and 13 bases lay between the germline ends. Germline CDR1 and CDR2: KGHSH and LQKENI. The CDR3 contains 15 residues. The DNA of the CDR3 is TGTGCCAGCTCACTTTTTGGTCAAAGCTCCTACGAGCAGTACGTC. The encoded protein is CASSLFGQSSYEQYV.

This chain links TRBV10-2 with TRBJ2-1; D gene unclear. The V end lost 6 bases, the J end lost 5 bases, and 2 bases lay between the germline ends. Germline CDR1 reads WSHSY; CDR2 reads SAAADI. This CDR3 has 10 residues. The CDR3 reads CASRDNEQFF. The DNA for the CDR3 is TGCGCCAGCAGGGACAATGAGCAGTTCTTC.

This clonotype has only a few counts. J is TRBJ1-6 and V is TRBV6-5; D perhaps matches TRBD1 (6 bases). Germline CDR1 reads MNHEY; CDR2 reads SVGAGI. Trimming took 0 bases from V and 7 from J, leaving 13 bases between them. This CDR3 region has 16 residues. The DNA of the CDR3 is TGTGCCAGCAGTTACTCGCGGGGGGGGCGCAATTCACCCCTCCACTTT. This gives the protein CASSYSRGGRNSPLHF.

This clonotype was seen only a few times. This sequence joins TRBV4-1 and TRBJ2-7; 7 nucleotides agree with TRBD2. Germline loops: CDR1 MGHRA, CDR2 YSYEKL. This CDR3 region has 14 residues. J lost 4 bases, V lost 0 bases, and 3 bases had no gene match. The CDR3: CASSQEVGGYEQYV. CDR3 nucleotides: TGCGCCAGCAGCCAAGAGGTCGGGGGGTACGAGCAGTACGTC.

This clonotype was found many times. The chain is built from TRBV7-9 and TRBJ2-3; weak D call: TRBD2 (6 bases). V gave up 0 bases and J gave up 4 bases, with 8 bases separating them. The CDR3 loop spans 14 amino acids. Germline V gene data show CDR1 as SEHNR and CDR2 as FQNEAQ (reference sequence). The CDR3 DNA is TGTGCCAGCAGCTTAGCCCCTAGCGCAGATACGCAGTATTTT. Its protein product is CASSLAPSADTQYF.

In DNA form, the CDR3 reads TGTGCCAGCAGTCGCGGGGACAGGGCCATGAACACTGAAGCTTTCTTT. Its protein product is CASSRGDRAMNTEAFF. The chain uses TRBV6-1 and TRBJ1-1; TRBD1 aligns across 9 bases. Germline CDR1 is MNHNS and CDR2 is SASEGT. Trimming took 5 bases from V and 0 from J; bases not matched to a gene: 7. The CDR3 is made up of 16 amino acids.

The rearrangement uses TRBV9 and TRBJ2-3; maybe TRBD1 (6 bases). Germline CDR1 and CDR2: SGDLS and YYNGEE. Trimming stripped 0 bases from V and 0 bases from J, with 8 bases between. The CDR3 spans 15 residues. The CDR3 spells CASSVAGQSTDTQYF. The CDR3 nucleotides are TGTGCCAGCAGCGTAGCGGGACAAAGCACAGATACGCAGTATTTT.

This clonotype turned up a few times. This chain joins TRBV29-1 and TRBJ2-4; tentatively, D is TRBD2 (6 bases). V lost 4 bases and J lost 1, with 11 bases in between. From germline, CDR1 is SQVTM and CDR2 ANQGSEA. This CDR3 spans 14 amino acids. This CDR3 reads CSVGGSGAKNIQYF. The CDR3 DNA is TGCAGCGTTGGTGGAAGCGGGGCCAAAAACATTCAGTACTTC.

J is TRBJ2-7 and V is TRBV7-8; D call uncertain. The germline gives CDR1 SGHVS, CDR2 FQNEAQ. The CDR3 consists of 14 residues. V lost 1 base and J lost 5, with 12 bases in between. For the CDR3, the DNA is TGTGCCAGCAGCTTAGACGGGCGCCCCCACGAGCAGTACTTC. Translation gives CASSLDGRPHEQYF.

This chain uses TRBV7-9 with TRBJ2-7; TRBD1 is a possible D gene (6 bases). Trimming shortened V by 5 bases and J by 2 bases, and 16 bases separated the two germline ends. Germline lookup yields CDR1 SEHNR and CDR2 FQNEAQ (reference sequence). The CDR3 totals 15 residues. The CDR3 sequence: CASSVSTGRAYEQYF. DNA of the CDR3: TGTGCCAGCAGCGTAAGCACAGGGCGTGCCTACGAGCAGTACTTC.

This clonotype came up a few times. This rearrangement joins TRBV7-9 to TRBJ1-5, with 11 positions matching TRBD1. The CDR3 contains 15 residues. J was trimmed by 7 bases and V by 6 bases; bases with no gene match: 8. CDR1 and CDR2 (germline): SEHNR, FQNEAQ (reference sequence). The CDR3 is CASSSGQGAEQPQHF. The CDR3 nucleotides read TGTGCCAGCAGTTCAGGACAGGGGGCGGAGCAGCCCCAGCATTTT. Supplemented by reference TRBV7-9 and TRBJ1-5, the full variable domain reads DTGVSQNPRHKITKRGQNVTFRCDPISEHNRLYWYRQTLGQGPEFLTYFQNEAQLEKSRLLSDRFSAERPKGSFSTLEIQRTEQGDSAMYLCASSSGQGAEQPQHFGDGTRLSIL.